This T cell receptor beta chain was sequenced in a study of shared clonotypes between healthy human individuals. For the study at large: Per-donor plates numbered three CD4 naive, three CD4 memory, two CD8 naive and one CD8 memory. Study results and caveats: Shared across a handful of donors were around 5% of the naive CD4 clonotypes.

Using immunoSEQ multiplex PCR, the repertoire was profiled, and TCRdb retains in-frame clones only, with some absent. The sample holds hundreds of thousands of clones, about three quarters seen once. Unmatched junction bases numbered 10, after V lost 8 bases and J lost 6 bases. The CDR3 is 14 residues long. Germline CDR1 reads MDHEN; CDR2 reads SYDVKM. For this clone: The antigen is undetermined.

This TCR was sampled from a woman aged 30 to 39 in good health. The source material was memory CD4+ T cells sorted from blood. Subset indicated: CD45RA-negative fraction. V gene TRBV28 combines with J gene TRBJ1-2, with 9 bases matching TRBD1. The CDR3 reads CASGATGGENGYTF. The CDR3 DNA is TGTGCCAGCGGGGCAACAGGGGGCGAGAATGGCTACACCTTC.